This T cell receptor beta chain comes out of a study of blood T cells in healthy people across ages. CDR1 is SNHLY, CDR2 FYNNEI, per germline. The V end lost 3 bases, the J end lost 0 bases, and 14 bases lay between the germline ends. The CDR3 sequence is 16 residues long. Combining a sample-barcoded 5' primer with a J-beta primer mix, a second PCR ran for about 6 to 11 cycles. TCRdb reanalysed the 5' RACE reads using MiXCR and keeps one entry per CDR3 protein. The repertoire includes about 540,000 distinct CDR3 sequences, around 24% of them detected once, and roughly 9.4% sits in the top ten. No fewer than 6 micrograms of total RNA were isolated from every sample. Study outcomes and limitations: PBMCs left unsorted prevented a conclusive naive versus antigen-experienced comparison.

As for this clonotype: Its antigen is not identified.

The sample also formed part of further work on T cells of mothers and their children. Per that paper: Each donor was one of three healthy Caucasian mothers or one of their six children. For each mother, over 8 million TCR beta CDR3 reads were obtained, and for each child, a few million.

The sample consisted of blood. The receptor was derived from a boy between 10 and 17 years old in good health. The rearrangement uses TRBV2 and TRBJ2-5, with a weak D call TRBD2 (5 bases). CDR3 coding DNA: TGTGCCAGCAGTGATGGGCCAGCGGAGTACCAAGAGACCCAGTACTTC. It codes for CASSDGPAEYQETQYF.